This TCR beta chain is drawn from a study of response to subunit inactivated influenza vaccine. This clonotype was recorded many times. CDR3 length: 13 residues. Trimming cost V 6 bases and J 4 bases, with 10 bases left between them. Germline V lookup: CDR1 MNHEY, CDR2 SVGAGI. MiXCR was run by TCRdb on the RT-PCR reads, yielding one entry per CDR3 protein. This repertoire shows almost 250,000 distinct CDR3 sequences, 10% to 15% found once; its top ten account for approximately 8.4%. Material: non-naive T cells sorted from PBMCs, obtained approximately 15 days before vaccination. The receptor was derived from a man in his fifties or sixties who received an inactivated influenza vaccine. The chain uses TRBV6-5 and TRBJ2-1; D may be TRBD2 (5 bases). In nucleotides, the CDR3 is TGTGCCAGCAGGTGGGGAGAATACAATGAGCAGTTCTTC. Its protein product is CASRWGEYNEQFF.